Below are 32 T cell receptor beta chains sequenced from a single sample in a study of radiotherapy plus CTLA-4 blockade in lung cancer. The table came from immunoSEQ multiplex PCR; TCRdb's copy has only in-frame clones and leaves some out. The data show some 70,000 clones, around 80% seen once. Source: peripheral blood, taken from a patient treated with radiotherapy plus ipilimumab. The source of these receptors is a human donor with non-small cell lung cancer who had a complete response to radiotherapy plus ipilimumab.

DNA for the CDR3: TGTGCCAGCAGCGTTAGCGGGAGTGTTTTGAATGAGCAGTTCTTC. Its translation is CASSVSGSVLNEQFF. The V call is TRBV9, the J call TRBJ2-1; 9 bases line up with TRBD2. In germline, CDR1 is SGDLS, CDR2 YYNGEE. The CDR3 consists of 15 residues. V was clipped by 2 bases and J by 7 bases; unmatched bases: 7.

This chain uses TRBV2 with TRBJ1-3, with a weak D call TRBD1 (5 bases). Germline values: CDR1 SNHLY, CDR2 FYNNEI. The CDR3 sequence is 15 residues long. The V end lost 7 bases, the J end lost 0 bases, and 13 bases lay between the germline ends. The CDR3 sequence is CASKDWGSSGNTIYF. The CDR3 nucleotides are TGTGCCAGCAAAGACTGGGGCAGCTCTGGAAACACCATATATTTT.

The chain couples TRBV29-1 to TRBJ2-5; D may be TRBD1 (6 bases). The CDR3 spans 14 residues. Trimming left V 7 bases short and J 1 base short, with 16 bases between. Germline values: CDR1 SQVTM, CDR2 ANQGSEA. As DNA, the CDR3 is TGCAGCGCAGACACAGGGACCTCCCAAGAGACCCAGTACTTC. This encodes CSADTGTSQETQYF.

This rearrangement joins TRBV7-2 to TRBJ2-1; the D is unclear. V was shortened by 4 bases and J by 7 bases, with 11 bases between the two germline ends. CDR3 length: 13 amino acids. Germline V gives CDR1 SGHTA, CDR2 FQGNSA. CDR3 DNA: TGTGCCAGCAGCTCAGACGGTGGGAATGAGCAGTTCTTC. Its translation: CASSSDGGNEQFF.

This clone was counted between two and nine times. This chain uses TRBV10-3 with TRBJ2-6; TRBD1 matches at 8 bases. This CDR3 spans 15 amino acids. Looked up from germline, CDR1 is ENHRY and CDR2 is SYGVKD. Trimming cost V 5 bases and J 2 bases; bases outside gene matches: 2. The chain's CDR3 is CAISPTGAGANVLTF. The CDR3, as DNA: TGTGCCATCAGTCCGACAGGGGCTGGGGCCAACGTCCTGACTTTC.

The genes are TRBV6-1 and TRBJ2-1; 13 bases are a match to TRBD2. This CDR3 comprises 18 residues. J was trimmed by 4 bases and V by 4 bases; bases with no gene match: 10. The V gene's germline CDR1 is MNHNS and CDR2 SASEGT. CDR3 amino acids: CASSGLTGLAGMYNEQFF. For the CDR3, the DNA is TGTGCCAGCAGTGGACTAACGGGACTAGCGGGGATGTACAATGAGCAGTTCTTC.

DNA of the CDR3: TGTGCCAGCAGCTTCCGATGGACTGAAGCTTTCTTT. Protein sequence: CASSFRWTEAFF. This chain uses TRBV11-2 with TRBJ1-1; D is unclear. The length of the CDR3 is 12 residues. Deletions cut 3 bases from V and 5 bases from J, with 7 bases between. Per the germline V gene, CDR1 is SGHAT and CDR2 is FQNNGV.

The V gene is TRBV5-1, the J gene TRBJ1-2; a weak D match, TRBD1 (6 bases). Germline values: CDR1 SGHRS, CDR2 YFSETQ. The ends were cut back, 1 base at V and 4 bases at J, with 23 bases in the middle. This CDR3 contains 18 residues. CDR3 DNA sequence: TGCGCCAGCAGCTTGTCGCGGGACACCAAGGAGGGCCCCTATGGCTACACCTTC. This codes for CASSLSRDTKEGPYGYTF.

The rearrangement uses TRBV30 and TRBJ1-2, with D possibly TRBD1 on 5 matching bases. V lost 4 bases and J 7 bases, leaving 22 bases between the germline ends. Germline V lookup: CDR1 GTSNPN, CDR2 SVGIG (reference sequence). This CDR3 contains 15 residues. The CDR3 sequence: CAWKFAGTYFSGYTF. CDR3 DNA sequence: TGTGCCTGGAAATTTGCCGGGACCTACTTCTCTGGCTACACCTTC.

The CDR3 region is CAWSLGGGSYEQYF. CDR3 nucleotides: TGTGCCTGGAGCCTCGGGGGGGGCTCCTACGAGCAGTACTTC. The rearrangement uses TRBV30 and TRBJ2-7, with 8 positions matching TRBD2. The CDR3 contains 14 residues. With 3 bases clipped from V and 0 bases from J, the junction kept 4 bases outside the gene matches. Germline V gene lookup returns CDR1 GTSNPN and CDR2 SVGIG (reference sequence).

This clone was seen only a few times. The rearrangement joins TRBV29-1 to TRBJ1-1, with D tentatively TRBD1 (6 bases). The CDR3 covers 12 residues. Germline values: CDR1 SQVTM, CDR2 ANQGSEA. V was pared by 5 bases and J by 7 bases, with 14 bases between. CDR3 bases: TGCAGCGTTCGCCGGGGGCGAGGTGAAGCTTTCTTT. This codes for CSVRRGRGEAFF.

This clone was recorded once. The V call is TRBV4-3, the J call TRBJ2-2, with D unclear. The CDR3 consists of 14 residues. V lost 0 bases, J lost 0 bases, and 2 bases lay in between. Germline V gene lookup returns CDR1 LGHNA and CDR2 YSLEER. The CDR3 sequence is CASSQDPNTGELFF. The CDR3 DNA reads as TGCGCCAGCAGCCAAGATCCGAACACCGGGGAGCTGTTTTTT.

The V call is TRBV7-9, the J call TRBJ1-1, with D unresolved. The CDR3 runs to 12 residues. V gave up 3 bases and J gave up 8 bases, with 10 bases separating them. Germline loops: CDR1 SEHNR, CDR2 FQNEAQ (reference sequence). DNA of the CDR3: TGTGCCAGCAGCTTTGGAGCTCTGGAAGCTTTCTTT. Protein sequence: CASSFGALEAFF.

This clone was detected only once. V usage is TRBV11-3 and J usage is TRBJ2-7; the match to TRBD2 covers 8 bases. In germline, CDR1 is SGHNT, CDR2 YENEEA. The CDR3 sequence is 14 residues long. V gave up 2 bases and J gave up 0 bases; unmatched junction bases: 0. CDR3 in DNA: TGTGCCAGCAGCTTAAGCGGGAGCTCCTACGAGCAGTACGTC. Translating gives CASSLSGSSYEQYV.

The chain carries TRBV7-9 and TRBJ1-1; possibly TRBD1 for D (6 bases). Trimming shortened V by 5 bases and J by 4 bases, and 11 bases separated the two germline ends. The CDR3 loop spans 13 amino acids. From germline, CDR1 is SEHNR and CDR2 FQNEAQ (reference sequence). CDR3 sequence (DNA): TGTGCCAGCAGCGGGAAAGGGGGCACTGAAGCTTTCTTT. This gives the protein CASSGKGGTEAFF.

Only one count was recorded for this clone. CDR3 sequence: CASSYSGRNTIYF. Here the CDR3 DNA reads TGTGCCAGCAGTTACTCTGGGAGAAACACCATATATTTT. The genes are TRBV6-6 and TRBJ1-3, with D unresolved. CDR3 length equals 13 residues. V lost 0 bases and J 5 bases, leaving 5 bases between the germline ends. The germline CDR1 and CDR2 sequences are MNHNY and SVGAGI (reference sequence).

The rearrangement links TRBV5-8 to TRBJ2-1; a weak D match, TRBD2 (6 bases). The V gene lost 1 base and the J gene lost 5 bases, with 10 bases spanning the gap. There are 14 residues in the CDR3. Germline V gene lookup returns CDR1 SGHTS and CDR2 YDEGEE. CDR3 DNA: TGTGCCAGCAGCTTGTGGGGGGTACACAATGAGCAGTTCTTC. Amino acids: CASSLWGVHNEQFF. Variable domain in full (rest from reference TRBV5-8 and TRBJ2-1): EAGVTQSPTHLIKTRGQQATLRCSPISGHTSVYWYQQALGLGLQFLLWYDEGEERNRGNFPPRFSGRQFPNYSSELNVNALELEDSALYLCASSLWGVHNEQFFGPGTRLTVL.

This clone has only one observation. This CDR3 is CSARTAQETQYF. The CDR3 bases are TGCAGCGCACGGACAGCCCAAGAGACCCAGTACTTC. This chain joins TRBV29-1 and TRBJ2-5; D perhaps matches TRBD1 (6 bases). Between the trimmed V and J ends, which lost 7 bases and 1 base, there was a span of 10 bases. The CDR3 contains 12 residues. Germline V gene data show CDR1 as SQVTM and CDR2 as ANQGSEA.

This sequence joins TRBV7-9 and TRBJ1-2; 7 bases align to TRBD1. This CDR3 is built from 13 residues. V gave up 1 base and J gave up 8 bases; unmatched junction bases: 4. Germline assignment: CDR1 SEHNR and CDR2 FQNEAQ (reference sequence). The chain's CDR3 is CASSLGKGAGYTF. Written as DNA, the CDR3 is TGTGCCAGCAGCTTAGGGAAGGGGGCCGGCTACACCTTC.

This clone was recorded a few times. The rearrangement links TRBV7-9 to TRBJ2-6; D may be TRBD1 (5 bases). The ends were cut back, 4 bases at V and 0 bases at J, with 13 bases in the middle. Germline CDR1 reads SEHNR; CDR2 reads FQNEAQ (reference sequence). The CDR3 is made up of 17 amino acids. CDR3 DNA sequence: TGTGCCAGCAGCTACAGGACAACCAGCTCTGGGGCCAACGTCCTGACTTTC. It is translated as CASSYRTTSSGANVLTF.

This chain connects TRBV6-6 to TRBJ1-1; D possibly corresponds to TRBD1 (6 bases). The germline V gene encodes CDR1 MNHNY and CDR2 SVGAGI (reference sequence). The CDR3 totals 16 residues. V dropped 0 bases and J dropped 1 base, with 12 bases sitting between them. The DNA for the CDR3 is TGTGCCAGCAGTTACTCGAAGGGGACATCGAACACTGAAGCTTTCTTT. Encoded protein: CASSYSKGTSNTEAFF.

The chain is built from TRBV5-1 and TRBJ2-5; 8 bases are a match to TRBD1. Trimming cost V 1 base and J 2 bases; bases outside gene matches: 1. Germline loops: CDR1 SGHRS, CDR2 YFSETQ. CDR3 size: 14 residues. In DNA, the CDR3 is TGCGCCAGCAGCTTGAGGACAGGGCAAGAGACCCAGTACTTC. Protein sequence: CASSLRTGQETQYF.

Comment on this clone: Additional DNA sequences in this sample encode the identical CDR3. The chain couples TRBV5-1 to TRBJ2-5, with a weak D call TRBD1 (5 bases). V was pared by 0 bases and J by 5 bases, with 8 bases between. CDR3 length equals 13 residues. In germline, CDR1 is SGHRS, CDR2 YFSETQ. CDR3 amino acids: CASSLDQGETQYF. Written as DNA, the CDR3 is TGCGCCAGCAGCTTGGATCAGGGTGAGACCCAGTACTTC.

J is TRBJ2-7 and V is TRBV5-1; D is uncertain. CDR3 size: 11 residues. Germline assignment: CDR1 SGHRS and CDR2 YFSETQ. Trimming took off 5 bases at V and 9 bases at J, with 12 bases between the two ends. CDR3 sequence reads: CASSGGGGQYF. The CDR3 DNA sequence: TGCGCCAGCAGTGGCGGTGGTGGGCAGTACTTC.

The chain recombines TRBV4-3 with TRBJ1-1; no firm D call. Germline-derived CDR1 and CDR2 are LGHNA and YSLEER. The CDR3 has 14 residues. V was clipped by 0 bases and J by 5 bases, with 10 bases between them. Here the CDR3 DNA reads TGCGCCAGCAGCCAAGACGAAGGAAGAACTGAAGCTTTCTTT. This gives the protein CASSQDEGRTEAFF.

The gene calls are TRBV27 and TRBJ1-2; TRBD1 aligns across 10 bases. The ends lost 6 bases at V and 7 bases at J; junction bases unmatched: 14. The germline V gene encodes CDR1 MNHEY and CDR2 SMNVEV (reference sequence). This CDR3 contains 16 residues. CDR3 in DNA: TGTGCCAGCAGCTCGGACAGGGGGAGTAGGGTACTTGGCTACACCTTC. Its translation is CASSSDRGSRVLGYTF.

The rearrangement links TRBV30 to TRBJ2-2, with D uncertain. The CDR3 covers 13 residues. Germline V lookup: CDR1 GTSNPN, CDR2 SVGIG (reference sequence). V shed 4 bases and J shed 4 bases, with 10 bases lying between them. Here the CDR3 DNA reads TGTGCCTGGAATGAAGGATTCACCGGGGAGCTGTTTTTT. As protein: CAWNEGFTGELFF.

The chain couples TRBV2 to TRBJ2-2, with a possible D match to TRBD1 (6 bases). The CDR3 has 13 residues. Germline loops: CDR1 SNHLY, CDR2 FYNNEI. Trimming took off 5 bases at V and 5 bases at J, with 9 bases between the two ends. DNA of the CDR3: TGTGCCAGCAGTCGTCAGGGGACCGGGGAGCTGTTTTTT. This gives the protein CASSRQGTGELFF.

This sequence joins TRBV9 and TRBJ1-1; D is unresolved. This CDR3 has 14 residues. Germline V lookup: CDR1 SGDLS, CDR2 YYNGEE. Trimming removed 2 bases at V and 3 bases at J, with 11 bases between. The CDR3 DNA sequence: TGTGCCAGCAGCGTCGGTGTCTGGGACACTGAAGCTTTCTTT. It translates to CASSVGVWDTEAFF.

The chain combines TRBV6-6 with TRBJ1-1; possibly TRBD1 for D (5 bases). The V gene's germline CDR1 is MNHNY and CDR2 SVGAGI (reference sequence). The CDR3 covers 15 residues. Trimming pared 0 bases from V and 1 base from J, leaving 9 bases between. CDR3 amino acids: CASSYSTDPNTEAFF. The CDR3 DNA reads as TGTGCCAGCAGTTACTCGACAGATCCGAACACTGAAGCTTTCTTT.

The chain uses TRBV13 and TRBJ2-3; 8 positions agree with TRBD2. V trimming: 4 bases; J trimming: 2 bases; junction bases outside the gene matches: 8. CDR3 length equals 16 residues. The germline V gene encodes CDR1 PRHDT and CDR2 FYEKMQ (reference sequence). CDR3 residues: CASSSLRTSITDTQYF. The CDR3 region has the DNA TGTGCCAGCAGCTCCCTACGGACTAGCATCACAGATACGCAGTATTTT.

V and J are TRBV10-3 and TRBJ1-1; perhaps TRBD1 as D (6 bases). The CDR3 totals 12 residues. Deletions cut 10 bases from V and 1 base from J, with 10 bases between. Germline CDR1 reads ENHRY; CDR2 reads SYGVKD. Here the CDR3 DNA reads TGTGCCACCTGCAGGGGGAACACTGAAGCTTTCTTT. Translation gives CATCRGNTEAFF.